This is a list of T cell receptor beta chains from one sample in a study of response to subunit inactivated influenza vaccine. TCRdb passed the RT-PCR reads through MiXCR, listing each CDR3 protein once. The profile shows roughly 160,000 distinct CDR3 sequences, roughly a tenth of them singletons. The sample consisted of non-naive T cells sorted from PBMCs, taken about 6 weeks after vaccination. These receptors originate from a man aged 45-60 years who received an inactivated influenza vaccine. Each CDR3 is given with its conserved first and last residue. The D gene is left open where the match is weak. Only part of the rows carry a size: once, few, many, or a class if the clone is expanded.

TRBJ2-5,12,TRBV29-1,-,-,TGCAGCGTTGGAGTAGCATCGGAGACCCAGTACTTC,CSVGVASETQYF
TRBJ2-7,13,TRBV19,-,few,TGTGCCACCCTTAGGACTGGCACCTACGAGCAGTACTTC,CATLRTGTYEQYF
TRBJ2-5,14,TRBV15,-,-,TGTGCCACCAGCAGAGGTGGCGGACAAGAGACCCAGTACTTC,CATSRGGGQETQYF
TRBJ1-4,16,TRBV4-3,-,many,TGCGCCAGCAGCCAAGATCGCGGCCGTCGTAGGGAAAAACTGTTTTTT,CASSQDRGRRREKLFF
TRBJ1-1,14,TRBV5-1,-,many,TGCGCCAGCAGCTTGGCCGGTTGGAACACTGAAGCTTTCTTT,CASSLAGWNTEAFF
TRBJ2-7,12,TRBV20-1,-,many,TGCAGTGCCCCGACAAGAACCTACGAGCAGTACTTC,CSAPTRTYEQYF
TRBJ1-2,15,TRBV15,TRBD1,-,TGTGCCACCAGCAGAGATGCTCGACAGGGGGATGGCTACACCTTC,CATSRDARQGDGYTF
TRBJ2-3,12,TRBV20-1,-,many,TGCAGTGCCCCCCGGGAGTCGGATACGCAGTATTTT,CSAPRESDTQYF
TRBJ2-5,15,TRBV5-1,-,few,TGCGCCAGCAGCTCCCGGGGCCAAGCTAGCGAGACCCAGTACTTC,CASSSRGQASETQYF
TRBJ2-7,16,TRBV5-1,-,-,TGCGCCAGCAGCGACCCCCGGTCAGTCACTTCGTACGAGCAGTACTTC,CASSDPRSVTSYEQYF
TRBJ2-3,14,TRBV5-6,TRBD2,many,TGTGCCAGCAGCTTGATCGCGGGGGGCGCTACGCAGTATTTT,CASSLIAGGATQYF
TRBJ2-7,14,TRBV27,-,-,TGTGCCAGCAGTTTGTCGGCCGCGGGGCTCGAGCAGTACTTC,CASSLSAAGLEQYF
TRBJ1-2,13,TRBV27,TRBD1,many,TGTGCCAGCAAGGTTGAGGGGGCACTAGGCTACACCTTC,CASKVEGALGYTF
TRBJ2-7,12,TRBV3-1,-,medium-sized,TGTGCCAGCAGCGCGGACAGCTACGAGCAGTACTTC,CASSADSYEQYF
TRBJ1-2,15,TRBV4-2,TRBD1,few,TGTGCCAGCAGCCAAACGACAGGGGGAATCTATGGCTACACCTTC,CASSQTTGGIYGYTF
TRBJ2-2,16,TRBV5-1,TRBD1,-,TGCGCCAGCAGCTCAACAGGGGGCGCTGGGACCGGGGAGCTGTTTTTT,CASSSTGGAGTGELFF